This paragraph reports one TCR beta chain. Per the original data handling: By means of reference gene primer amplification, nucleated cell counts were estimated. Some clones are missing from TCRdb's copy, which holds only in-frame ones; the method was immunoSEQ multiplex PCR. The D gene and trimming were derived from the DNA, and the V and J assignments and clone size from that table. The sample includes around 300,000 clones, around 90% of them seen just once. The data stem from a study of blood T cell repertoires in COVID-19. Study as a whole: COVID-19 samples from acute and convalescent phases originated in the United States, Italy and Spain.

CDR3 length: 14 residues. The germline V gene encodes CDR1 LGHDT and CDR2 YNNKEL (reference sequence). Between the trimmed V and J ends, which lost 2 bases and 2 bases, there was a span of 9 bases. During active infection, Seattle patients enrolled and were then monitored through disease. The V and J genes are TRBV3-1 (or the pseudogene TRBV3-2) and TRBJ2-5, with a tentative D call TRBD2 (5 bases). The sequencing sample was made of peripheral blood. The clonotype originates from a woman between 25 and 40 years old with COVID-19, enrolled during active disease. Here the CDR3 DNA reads TGTGCCAGCAGCCAACGCCGGGATCAAGAGACCCAGTACTTC. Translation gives CASSQRRDQETQYF.